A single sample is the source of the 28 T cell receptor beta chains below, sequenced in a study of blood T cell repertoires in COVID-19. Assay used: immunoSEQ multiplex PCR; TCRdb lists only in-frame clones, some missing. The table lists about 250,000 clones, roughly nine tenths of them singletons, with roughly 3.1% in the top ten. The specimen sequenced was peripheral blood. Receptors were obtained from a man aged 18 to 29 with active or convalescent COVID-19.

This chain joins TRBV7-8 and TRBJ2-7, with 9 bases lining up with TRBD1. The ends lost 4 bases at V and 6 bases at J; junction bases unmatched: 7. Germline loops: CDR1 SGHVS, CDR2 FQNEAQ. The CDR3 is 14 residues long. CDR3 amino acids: CASSSRDREAEQYF. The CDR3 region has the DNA TGTGCCAGCAGCTCCCGGGACAGGGAAGCCGAGCAGTACTTC.

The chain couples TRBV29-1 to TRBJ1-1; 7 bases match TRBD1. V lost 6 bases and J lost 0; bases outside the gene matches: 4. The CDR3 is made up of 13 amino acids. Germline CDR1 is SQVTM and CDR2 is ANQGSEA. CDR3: CSVTGFMNTEAFF. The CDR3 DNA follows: TGCAGCGTGACAGGGTTCATGAACACTGAAGCTTTCTTT.

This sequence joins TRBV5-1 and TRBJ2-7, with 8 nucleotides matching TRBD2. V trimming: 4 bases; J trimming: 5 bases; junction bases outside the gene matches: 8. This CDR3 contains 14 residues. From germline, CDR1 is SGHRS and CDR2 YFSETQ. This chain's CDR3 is CASSPSGRGDEQYF. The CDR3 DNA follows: TGCGCCAGCAGCCCCAGCGGGAGAGGCGACGAGCAGTACTTC.

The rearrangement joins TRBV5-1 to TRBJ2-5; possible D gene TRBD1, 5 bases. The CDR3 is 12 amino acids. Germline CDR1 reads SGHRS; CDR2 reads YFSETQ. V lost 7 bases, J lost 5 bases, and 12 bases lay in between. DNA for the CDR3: TGCGCCAGCGGGGCAGGTATGGAGACCCAGTACTTC. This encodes CASGAGMETQYF.

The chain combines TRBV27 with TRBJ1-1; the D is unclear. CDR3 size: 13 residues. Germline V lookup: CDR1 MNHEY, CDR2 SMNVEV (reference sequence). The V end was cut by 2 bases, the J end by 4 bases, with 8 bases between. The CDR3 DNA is TGTGCCAGCAGTTTAGGGAGTTTCACTGAAGCTTTCTTT. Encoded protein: CASSLGSFTEAFF.

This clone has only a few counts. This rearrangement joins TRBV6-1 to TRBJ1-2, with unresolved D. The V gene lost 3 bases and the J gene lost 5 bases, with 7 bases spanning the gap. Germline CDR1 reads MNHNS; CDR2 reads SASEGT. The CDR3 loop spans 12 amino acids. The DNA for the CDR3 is TGTGCCAGCAGTGATCAGCGGTATGGCTACACCTTC. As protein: CASSDQRYGYTF.

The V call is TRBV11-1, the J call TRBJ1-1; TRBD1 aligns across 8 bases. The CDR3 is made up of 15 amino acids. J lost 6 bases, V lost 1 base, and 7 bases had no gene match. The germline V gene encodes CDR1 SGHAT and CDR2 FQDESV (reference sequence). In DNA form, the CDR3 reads TGTGCCAGCAGCTTAGGGGGGCAGGGGGCCTCTGAAGCTTTCTTT. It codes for CASSLGGQGASEAFF.

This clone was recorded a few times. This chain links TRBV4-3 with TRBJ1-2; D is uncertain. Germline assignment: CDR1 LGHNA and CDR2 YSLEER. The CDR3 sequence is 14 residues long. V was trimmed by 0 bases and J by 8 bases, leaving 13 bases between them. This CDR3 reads CASSQDFEGRGYTF. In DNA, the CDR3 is TGCGCCAGCAGCCAAGATTTCGAAGGGAGGGGCTACACCTTC.

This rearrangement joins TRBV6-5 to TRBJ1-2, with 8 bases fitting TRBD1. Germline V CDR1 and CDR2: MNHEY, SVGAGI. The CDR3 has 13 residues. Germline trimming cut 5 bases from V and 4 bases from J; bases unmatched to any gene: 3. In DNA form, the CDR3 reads TGTGCCAGCAGTCGACAGGGGACCTATGGCTACACCTTC. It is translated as CASSRQGTYGYTF.

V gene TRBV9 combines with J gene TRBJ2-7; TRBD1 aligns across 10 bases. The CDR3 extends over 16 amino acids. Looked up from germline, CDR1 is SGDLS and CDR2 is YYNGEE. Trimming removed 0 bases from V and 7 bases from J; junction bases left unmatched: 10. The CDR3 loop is CASSVGEWDRGWEQYF. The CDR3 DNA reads TGTGCCAGCAGCGTAGGAGAATGGGACAGGGGTTGGGAGCAGTACTTC.

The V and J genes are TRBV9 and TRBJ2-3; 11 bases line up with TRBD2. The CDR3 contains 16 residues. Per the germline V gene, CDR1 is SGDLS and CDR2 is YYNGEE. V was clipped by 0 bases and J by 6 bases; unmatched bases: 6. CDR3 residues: CASSVGLAGGADTQYF. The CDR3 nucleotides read TGTGCCAGCAGCGTAGGTTTAGCGGGAGGGGCGGATACGCAGTATTTT.

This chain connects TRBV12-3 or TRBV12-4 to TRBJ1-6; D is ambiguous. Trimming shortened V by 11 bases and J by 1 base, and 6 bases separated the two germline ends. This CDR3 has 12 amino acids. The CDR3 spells CAAGSYNSPLHF. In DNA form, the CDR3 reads TGTGCCGCGGGGTCCTATAATTCACCCCTCCACTTT.

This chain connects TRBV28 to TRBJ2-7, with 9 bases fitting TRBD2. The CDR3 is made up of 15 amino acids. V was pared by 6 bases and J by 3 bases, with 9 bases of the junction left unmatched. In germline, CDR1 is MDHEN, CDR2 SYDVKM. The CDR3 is CASRRSPAGGYEQYF. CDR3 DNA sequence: TGTGCCAGCAGACGCTCCCCAGCGGGGGGCTACGAGCAGTACTTC. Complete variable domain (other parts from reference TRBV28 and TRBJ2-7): DVKVTQSSRYLVKRTGEKVFLECVQDMDHENMFWYRQDPGLGLRLIYFSYDVKMKEKGDIPEGYSVSREKKERFSLILESASTNQTSMYLCASRRSPAGGYEQYFGPGTRLTVT.

CDR3: CASSIFPQGTYGELFF. CDR3 coding DNA: TGTGCCAGTAGTATATTCCCCCAGGGGACGTACGGGGAGCTGTTTTTT. The V and J genes are TRBV19 and TRBJ2-2, with D tentatively TRBD1 (6 bases). CDR1 is LNHDA, CDR2 SQIVND, per germline (reference sequence). The CDR3 is 16 residues long. Trimming removed 2 bases at V and 7 bases at J, with 17 bases between.

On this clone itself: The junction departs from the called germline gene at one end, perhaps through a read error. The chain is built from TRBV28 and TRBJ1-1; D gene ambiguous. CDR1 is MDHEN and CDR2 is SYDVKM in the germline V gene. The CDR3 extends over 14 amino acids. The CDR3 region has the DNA TGTGCCAGCACTTTAGGAAACGGGGACACTGAAGCTTTCTTT. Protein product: CASTLGNGDTEAFF.

CDR3 DNA: TGTGCCAGCAGCAGCTTTGGCGGGGGGCCTTCCTACGAGCAGTACTTC. Protein sequence: CASSSFGGGPSYEQYF. The chain is built from TRBV27 and TRBJ2-7; 8 bases are shared with TRBD2. CDR1 is MNHEY, CDR2 SMNVEV, per germline (reference sequence). J lost 1 base, V lost 6 bases, and 11 bases had no gene match. The CDR3 runs 16 residues.

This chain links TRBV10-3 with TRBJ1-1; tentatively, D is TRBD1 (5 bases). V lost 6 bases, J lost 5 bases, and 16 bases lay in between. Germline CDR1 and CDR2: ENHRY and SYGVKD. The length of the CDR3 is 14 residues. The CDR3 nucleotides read TGTGCCATCAGGACCGCGCGGGGGGAGACTGAAGCTTTCTTT. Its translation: CAIRTARGETEAFF.

The CDR3 is CASSLYRETDQPQHF. DNA for the CDR3: TGTGCCAGCAGTTTATACAGGGAGACCGATCAGCCCCAGCATTTT. This chain links TRBV28 with TRBJ1-5; possible D gene TRBD1, 6 bases. This CDR3 is 15 amino acids long. Trimming took 1 base from V and 5 from J, leaving 12 bases between them. Germline V gene lookup returns CDR1 MDHEN and CDR2 SYDVKM.

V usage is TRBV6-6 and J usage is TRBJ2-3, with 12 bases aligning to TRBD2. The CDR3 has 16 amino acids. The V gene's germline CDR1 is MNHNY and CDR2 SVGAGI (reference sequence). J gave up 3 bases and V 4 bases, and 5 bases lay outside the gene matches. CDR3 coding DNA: TGTGCCAGCAGTTCCCCGACTAGCGGGGGAACAGATACGCAGTATTTT. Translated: CASSSPTSGGTDTQYF.

The DNA of the CDR3 is TGTGCCAGCAGCCGCCGAGGGGGGGCCGACGGGGAGCTGTTTTTT. Translated: CASSRRGGADGELFF. This chain joins TRBV7-8 and TRBJ2-2; TRBD2 is a possible D gene (7 bases). Germline lookup yields CDR1 SGHVS and CDR2 FQNEAQ. CDR3 length: 15 residues. Deletions cut 5 bases from V and 7 bases from J, with 17 bases between.

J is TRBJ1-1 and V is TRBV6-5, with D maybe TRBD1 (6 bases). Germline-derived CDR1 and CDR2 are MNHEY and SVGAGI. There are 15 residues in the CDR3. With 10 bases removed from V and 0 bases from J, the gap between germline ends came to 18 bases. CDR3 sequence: CATVHAGQLNTEAFF. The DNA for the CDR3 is TGTGCCACCGTACACGCTGGACAGCTGAACACTGAAGCTTTCTTT.

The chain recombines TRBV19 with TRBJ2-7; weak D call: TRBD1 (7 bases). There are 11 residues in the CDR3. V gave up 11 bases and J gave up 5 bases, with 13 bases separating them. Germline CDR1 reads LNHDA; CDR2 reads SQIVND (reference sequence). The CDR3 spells CAAQGGDEQYF. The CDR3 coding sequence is TGTGCCGCCCAGGGGGGAGACGAGCAGTACTTC.

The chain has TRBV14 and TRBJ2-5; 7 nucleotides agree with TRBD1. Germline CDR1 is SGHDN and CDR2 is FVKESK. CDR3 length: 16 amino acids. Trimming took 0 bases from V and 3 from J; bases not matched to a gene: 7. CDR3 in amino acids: CASSQDRRQGEETQYF. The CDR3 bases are TGTGCCAGCAGCCAAGATAGGAGACAGGGAGAAGAGACCCAGTACTTC.

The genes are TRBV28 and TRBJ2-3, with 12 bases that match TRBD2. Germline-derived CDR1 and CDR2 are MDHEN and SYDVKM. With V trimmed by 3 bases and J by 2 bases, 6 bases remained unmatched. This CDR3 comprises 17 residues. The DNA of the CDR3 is TGTGCCAGCAGTTTTATTAGACTAGCGGGAGTCACAGATACGCAGTATTTT. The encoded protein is CASSFIRLAGVTDTQYF.

CDR3 DNA sequence: TGTGCCAGCAGTGACAAGTACATTGAAGCTTTCTTT. Translated: CASSDKYIEAFF. This chain links TRBV6-1 with TRBJ1-1; the D is unclear. The CDR3 extends over 12 amino acids. Germline V gene lookup returns CDR1 MNHNS and CDR2 SASEGT. The V end lost 3 bases, the J end lost 7 bases, and 9 bases lay between the germline ends.

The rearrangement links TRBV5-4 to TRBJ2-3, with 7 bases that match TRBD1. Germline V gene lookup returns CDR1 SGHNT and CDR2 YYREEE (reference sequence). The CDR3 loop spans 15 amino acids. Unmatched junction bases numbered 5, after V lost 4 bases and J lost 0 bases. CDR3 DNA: TGTGCCAGCAGCCCAAGACAGGGAAGCACAGATACGCAGTATTTT. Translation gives CASSPRQGSTDTQYF. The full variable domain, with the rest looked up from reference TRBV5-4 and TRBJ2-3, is ETGVTQSPTHLIKTRGQQVTLRCSSQSGHNTVSWYQQALGQGPQFIFQYYREEENGRGNFPPRFSGLQFPNYSSELNVNALELDDSALYLCASSPRQGSTDTQYFGPGTRLTVL.

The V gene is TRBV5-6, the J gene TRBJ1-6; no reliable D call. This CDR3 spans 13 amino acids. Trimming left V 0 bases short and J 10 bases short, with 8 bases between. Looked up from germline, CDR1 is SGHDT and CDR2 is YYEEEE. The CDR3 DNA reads TGTGCCAGCAGCTTGGCGAGCGGGTCACCCCTCCACTTT. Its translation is CASSLASGSPLHF. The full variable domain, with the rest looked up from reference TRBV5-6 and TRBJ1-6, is DAGVTQSPTHLIKTRGQQVTLRCSPKSGHDTVSWYQQALGQGPQFIFQYYEEEERQRGNFPDRFSGHQFPNYSSELNVNALLLGDSALYLCASSLASGSPLHFGNGTRLTVT.

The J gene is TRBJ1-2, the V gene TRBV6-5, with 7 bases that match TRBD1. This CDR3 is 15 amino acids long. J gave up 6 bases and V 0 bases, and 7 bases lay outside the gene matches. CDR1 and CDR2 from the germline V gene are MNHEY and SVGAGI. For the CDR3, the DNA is TGTGCCAGCAGTTACTCGTCAGGGGGAATCGATGGCTACACCTTC. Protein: CASSYSSGGIDGYTF.